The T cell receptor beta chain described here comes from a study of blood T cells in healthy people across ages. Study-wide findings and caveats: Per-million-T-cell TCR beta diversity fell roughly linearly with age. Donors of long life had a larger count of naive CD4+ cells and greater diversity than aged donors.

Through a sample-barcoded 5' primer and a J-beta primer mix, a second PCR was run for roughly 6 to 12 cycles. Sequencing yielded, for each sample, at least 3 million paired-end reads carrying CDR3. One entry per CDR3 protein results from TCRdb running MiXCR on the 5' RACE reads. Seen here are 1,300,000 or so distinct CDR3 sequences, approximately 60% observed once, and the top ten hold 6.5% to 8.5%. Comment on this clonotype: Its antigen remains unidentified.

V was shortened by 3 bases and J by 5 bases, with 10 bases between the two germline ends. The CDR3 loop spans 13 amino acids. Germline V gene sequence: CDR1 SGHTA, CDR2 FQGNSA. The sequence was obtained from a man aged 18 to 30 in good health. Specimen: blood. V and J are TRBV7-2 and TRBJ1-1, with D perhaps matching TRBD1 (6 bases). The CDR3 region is CASSFKGGTEAFF. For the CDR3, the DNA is TGTGCCAGCAGCTTCAAAGGGGGAACTGAAGCTTTCTTT.